This T cell receptor beta chain was profiled in a study of blood T cell repertoires in COVID-19. About the study: Spain, Italy and the United States supplied samples that represented acute and convalescent COVID-19.

Germline-derived CDR1 and CDR2 are MNHEY and SVGAGI. The V end was cut by 6 bases, the J end by 5 bases, with 16 bases between. The CDR3 runs to 14 residues. In the original processing: The assay estimated nucleated cells by amplifying reference gene primers. Measured with immunoSEQ multiplex PCR; TCRdb has only the in-frame clones, and not every one. The V and J calls and clone size were taken over from that table, and D and trimming were inferred from the DNA. The sample carries 300,000 or so clones, around 87% recorded once. Sequencing was done on a sample of peripheral blood. The rearrangement links TRBV6-5 to TRBJ2-5, with D perhaps TRBD1 (6 bases). The sequence came from a man aged 45-60 years with active or convalescent COVID-19. CDR3 loop: CASRAQGSVETQYF. The CDR3 DNA follows: TGTGCCAGCAGAGCACAGGGTTCTGTGGAGACCCAGTACTTC.